Listed here are 21 T cell receptor beta chains from one sample, sequenced in a study of regulatory T cells in long-lasting Graves disease. Investigators prepared the TCR beta libraries by applying iRepertoire HTBI primers and Arm-PCR of CDR3 regions. TCRdb itself ran the multiplex PCR reads through MiXCR, one entry per CDR3 protein. The sample lists around 500,000 distinct CDR3 sequences, 16% occurring once. Stated time point: newly diagnosed GD, antithyroid drugs for less than 3 months. Preparation of the TCR library used RNA extracted from PBMCs. The sample also formed part of further work on T cells in Graves' hyperthyroidism and ophthalmopathy.

This material consisted of peripheral blood mononuclear cells (PBMCs), taken at new diagnosis, from a patient treated with antithyroid drugs. These TCRs come from a woman aged 35-60 years with Graves disease.

This clonotype was found a few times. This may be a read error: a much more frequent sequence differs by one nucleotide. The V call is TRBV2, the J call TRBJ2-7; no firm D call. This CDR3 has 12 amino acids. Germline V CDR1 and CDR2: SNHLY, FYNNEI. The CDR3 sequence is CAGSLDIYEQYF. CDR3 sequence (DNA): TGTGCCGGCAGTTTAGACATCTACGAGCAGTACTTC.

This clonotype has just a few counts. CDR3 sequence (DNA): TGTGCCAGCAGGGGACAGGGACAGGGAGAGACCCAGTACTTC. This gives the protein CASRGQGQGETQYF. The genes are TRBV6-1 and TRBJ2-5; 9 bases are shared with TRBD1. The CDR3 loop spans 14 amino acids. V lost 6 bases, J lost 4 bases, and 6 bases stayed unmatched. The germline gives CDR1 MNHNS, CDR2 SASEGT.

This clonotype was observed at least ten times. The chain couples TRBV5-1 to TRBJ2-1, with D maybe TRBD1 (5 bases). Trimming shortened V by 4 bases and J by 13 bases, and 15 bases separated the two germline ends. The CDR3 loop spans 12 amino acids. Germline V gene lookup returns CDR1 SGHRS and CDR2 YFSETQ. The DNA for the CDR3 is TGCGCCAGCAGCCCGCAGGGTCAGGGACAGTTCTTC. It translates to CASSPQGQGQFF.

This clonotype showed up just a few times. The chain is built from TRBV9 and TRBJ1-3, with unresolved D. Per germline, CDR1 SGDLS and CDR2 YYNGEE. This CDR3 spans 15 amino acids. V was shortened by 4 bases and J by 0 bases, with 11 bases between the two germline ends. The DNA of the CDR3 is TGTGCCAGCAGCCCAACACCCGGCTCTGGAAACACCATATATTTT. As protein: CASSPTPGSGNTIYF. The full variable domain, in which reference TRBV9 and TRBJ1-3 provide the parts outside the CDR3, is DSGVTQTPKHLITATGQRVTLRCSPRSGDLSVYWYQQSLDQGLQFLIQYYNGEERAKGNILERFSAQQFPDLHSELNLSSLELGDSALYFCASSPTPGSGNTIYFGEGSWLTVV.

Ten or more counts support this clonotype. This chain links TRBV5-1 with TRBJ2-2, with TRBD1 as a possible D gene (5 bases). With 0 bases removed from V and 4 bases from J, the gap between germline ends came to 13 bases. Germline V CDR1 and CDR2: SGHRS, YFSETQ. The CDR3 is 16 residues long. The CDR3 spells CASSLDTRATTGELFF. The CDR3 DNA sequence: TGCGCCAGCAGCTTGGATACCAGGGCGACCACCGGGGAGCTGTTTTTT.

V is TRBV11-2 and J is TRBJ2-2; weak D call: TRBD1 (5 bases). The CDR3 consists of 12 residues. Germline CDR1 SGHAT, CDR2 FQNNGV. Trimming pared 6 bases from V and 6 bases from J, leaving 8 bases between. The CDR3 region has the DNA TGTGCCAGCAGAAGGGGTCCCGGGGAGCTGTTTTTT. Amino acids: CASRRGPGELFF.

This clonotype was picked up many times. The genes are TRBV28 and TRBJ1-2; D perhaps matches TRBD1 (5 bases). The ends were cut back, 1 base at V and 6 bases at J, with 15 bases in the middle. The CDR3 extends over 15 amino acids. Germline lookup yields CDR1 MDHEN and CDR2 SYDVKM. In nucleotides, the CDR3 is TGTGCCAGCAGTTTATCCCCGGGGCAGGTCAATGGCTACACCTTC. Protein product: CASSLSPGQVNGYTF.

This clonotype was counted many times. V usage is TRBV20-1 and J usage is TRBJ1-2; no reliable D call. The CDR3 is made up of 12 amino acids. Germline V gene sequence: CDR1 DFQATT, CDR2 SNEGSKA (reference sequence). With 0 bases removed from V and 4 bases from J, the gap between germline ends came to 6 bases. The CDR3 nucleotides are TGCAGTGCTAGAGAGGGCCCCTATGGCTACACCTTC. Amino acid sequence: CSAREGPYGYTF.

This clonotype has ten or more counts. The chain joins TRBV11-2 to TRBJ2-5, with D possibly being TRBD1 (5 bases). Germline V gives CDR1 SGHAT, CDR2 FQNNGV. The CDR3 has 15 residues. Trimming removed 0 bases from V and 4 bases from J, with 12 bases in between. CDR3 amino acids: CASSLDLAGPETQYF. The CDR3 nucleotides are TGTGCCAGCAGCTTAGATCTGGCAGGGCCAGAGACCCAGTACTTC. Full variable domain (outside the CDR3, taken from reference TRBV11-2 and TRBJ2-5): EAGVAQSPRYKIIEKRQSVAFWCNPISGHATLYWYQQILGQGPKLLIQFQNNGVVDDSQLPKDRFSAERLKGVDSTLKIQPAKLEDSAVYLCASSLDLAGPETQYFGPGTRLLVL.

Notes on this clonotype: This could be a read error, since a much larger clone is one nucleotide away. Given the absence of the conserved phenylalanine or tryptophan at the CDR3 end, a read error is likely. As DNA, the CDR3 is TGTGCCAGCATTGGAGAGACTAGCGGGAACAATGAGCAGTTCCTC. It is translated as CASIGETSGNNEQFL. This rearrangement joins TRBV7-9 to TRBJ2-1, with 11 bases lining up with TRBD2. CDR3 length equals 15 residues. Germline V gene sequence: CDR1 SEHNR, CDR2 FQNEAQ (reference sequence). Trimming at V came to 7 bases and at J to 5 bases, leaving 7 bases not matched to a gene.

This clonotype was seen ten or more times. The rearrangement links TRBV7-2 to TRBJ1-2; TRBD1 agrees at 7 bases. The CDR3 covers 14 residues. V was clipped by 1 base and J by 4 bases; unmatched bases: 3. Germline values: CDR1 SGHTA, CDR2 FQGNSA. In nucleotides, the CDR3 is TGTGCCAGCAGCTTAGGGAACAGGGGCTATGGCTACACCTTC. Translating it yields CASSLGNRGYGYTF.

This clonotype was counted many times. The rearrangement uses TRBV2 and TRBJ2-7, with 7 bases that match TRBD2. The CDR3 loop spans 15 amino acids. In germline, CDR1 is SNHLY, CDR2 FYNNEI. After removal of 2 bases from V and 6 bases from J, the junction contained 10 bases not matched to a gene. The CDR3 DNA reads as TGTGCCAGCAGTGAAATCGGCCAGGGAGGGAGCGAGCAGTACTTC. This translates into CASSEIGQGGSEQYF.

On this clonotype itself: This could be a read error, since a much larger clone is one nucleotide away. V gene TRBV7-3 combines with J gene TRBJ2-3; D is perhaps TRBD1 or TRBD2 (7 bases each). From germline, CDR1 is SGHTA and CDR2 FQGTGA. The CDR3 is 20 amino acids. Deletions cut 5 bases from V and 7 bases from J, with 34 bases between. The chain's CDR3 is CASSQGGPLRGSKGGNTQYF. The DNA of the CDR3 is TGTGCCAGCAGCCAAGGGGGCCCGCTTAGGGGTTCCAAGGGGGGGAATACGCAGTATTTT.

This clonotype was observed many times. The chain uses TRBV30 and TRBJ1-5; D is unresolved. V shed 1 base and J shed 3 bases, with 7 bases lying between them. The CDR3 totals 13 residues. Germline CDR1 reads GTSNPN; CDR2 reads SVGIG (reference sequence). CDR3 nucleotides: TGTGCCTGGAGTGCGAAGCACAATCAGCCCCAGCATTTT. As protein: CAWSAKHNQPQHF.

This clonotype was seen ten or more times. The V call is TRBV3-1, the J call TRBJ2-3, with TRBD2 matching over 7 bases. The CDR3 runs to 14 residues. CDR1 and CDR2 from the germline V gene are LGHDT and YNNKEL (reference sequence). V lost 5 bases, J lost 2 bases, and 4 bases stayed unmatched. The CDR3 nucleotides read TGTGCCAGCAGCGAGGGGACTATCACAGATACGCAGTATTTT. Translating gives CASSEGTITDTQYF.

This clonotype was picked up a small number of times. J is TRBJ1-5 and V is TRBV6-2 or TRBV6-3; TRBD1 aligns across 8 bases. V lost 6 bases, J lost 4 bases, and 14 bases stayed unmatched. There are 17 residues in the CDR3. Germline CDR1 reads MNHEY; CDR2 reads SVGEGT. As DNA, the CDR3 is TGTGCCAGCAGATCCGGGACAGGAGTCAGAAAAAATCAGCCCCAGCATTTT. This translates into CASRSGTGVRKNQPQHF.

The genes are TRBV2 and TRBJ2-3; 10 bases fit TRBD2. J was trimmed by 4 bases and V by 2 bases; bases with no gene match: 9. Germline lookup yields CDR1 SNHLY and CDR2 FYNNEI. The CDR3 is 17 amino acids. The CDR3 sequence is CASSETSGGGSSDTQYF. In nucleotides, the CDR3 is TGTGCCAGCAGTGAAACAAGCGGGGGGGGCAGTTCAGATACGCAGTATTTT.

This clonotype was found many times. The chain couples TRBV15 to TRBJ2-1; D gene ambiguous. Trimming removed 2 bases at V and 2 bases at J, with 7 bases between. CDR3 size: 14 residues. The V gene's germline CDR1 is LNHNV and CDR2 YYDKDF (reference sequence). This CDR3 is CATSRPGPYNEQFF. DNA for the CDR3: TGTGCCACCAGCAGACCCGGCCCCTACAATGAGCAGTTCTTC.

The V gene is TRBV6-1, the J gene TRBJ2-7, with TRBD2 identical over 9 bases. This CDR3 contains 14 residues. Trimming removed 8 bases from V and 7 bases from J; junction bases left unmatched: 12. Germline CDR1 is MNHNS and CDR2 is SASEGT. CDR3 amino acids: CASHSSGEYNEQYF. The CDR3, as DNA: TGTGCCAGCCACTCTAGCGGGGAGTACAATGAGCAGTACTTC.

This clonotype was recorded at least ten times. The chain has TRBV27 and TRBJ1-3, with D perhaps matching TRBD1 (5 bases). Per germline, CDR1 MNHEY and CDR2 SMNVEV (reference sequence). The V end was cut by 4 bases, the J end by 0 bases, with 13 bases between. The CDR3 spans 16 residues. The CDR3 DNA is TGTGCCAGCAGTTCTAAGGGGACCGTCTCTGGAAACACCATATATTTT. It encodes CASSSKGTVSGNTIYF.

This clonotype was recorded many times. The chain links TRBV12-3 or TRBV12-4 to TRBJ1-4; D is uncertain. Deletions cut 3 bases from V and 7 bases from J, with 6 bases between. This CDR3 is 12 amino acids long. The DNA for the CDR3 is TGTGCCAGCAGTTTTAGTCGTGAAAAACTGTTTTTT. Protein product: CASSFSREKLFF.